This T cell receptor (beta chain) came from a study of T cells in Graves' hyperthyroidism and ophthalmopathy. Germline V gene lookup returns CDR1 MDHEN and CDR2 SYDVKM. This CDR3 has 15 amino acids. The germline V and J ends were trimmed by 2 bases and 5 bases, with 15 bases remaining between them. RNA transcripts yielded amplified TCR beta CDR3 regions. The HTBI primer set drove a first-round RT-PCR of the TCR CDR3. MiXCR, applied by TCRdb to the multiplex PCR reads, yields one record per CDR3 protein. The repertoire holds about 95,000 distinct CDR3 sequences, with 35% to 45% as singletons. This clonotype was recorded at least ten times.

Sequencing used peripheral blood or thyroid tissue (not recorded which). This chain uses TRBV28 with TRBJ2-5; no firm D call. The source of this sequence is a woman in her twenties or thirties with Graves' hyperthyroidism. CDR3 nucleotide sequence: TGTGCCAGCAGTTTAACGGCCCGTCCCCAGGAGACCCAGTACTTC. Its translation is CASSLTARPQETQYF.